This entry describes one TCR beta chain. These data belong to a study of blood T cell repertoires in COVID-19. Study-level background: Sites in the United States, Italy and Spain provided acute and convalescent COVID-19 samples. The analysed material was cDNA or gDNA that came from T cells, B-cell-depleted T cells, or PBMCs.

TCRdb keeps only in-frame clones here, not all; method: immunoSEQ multiplex PCR. The data hold tens of thousands of clones, with around 86% observed a single time. Germline V lookup: CDR1 SGDLS, CDR2 YYNGEE. Losses at the gene ends were 0 bases for V and 5 bases for J; bases not matched to a gene: 5. This CDR3 region has 16 residues. This sequence originates from a woman between 65 and 79 years old with acute or convalescent COVID-19. This chain joins TRBV9 and TRBJ2-5, with 12 nucleotides matching TRBD2. The specimen sequenced was peripheral blood. The CDR3 DNA is TGTGCCAGCAGCGTAGCACTAGCGGGGGGCGAGGAGACCCAGTACTTC. Protein: CASSVALAGGEETQYF. The full variable domain, its missing parts supplied by reference TRBV9 and TRBJ2-5, is DSGVTQTPKHLITATGQRVTLRCSPRSGDLSVYWYQQSLDQGLQFLIQYYNGEERAKGNILERFSAQQFPDLHSELNLSSLELGDSALYFCASSVALAGGEETQYFGPGTRLLVL.